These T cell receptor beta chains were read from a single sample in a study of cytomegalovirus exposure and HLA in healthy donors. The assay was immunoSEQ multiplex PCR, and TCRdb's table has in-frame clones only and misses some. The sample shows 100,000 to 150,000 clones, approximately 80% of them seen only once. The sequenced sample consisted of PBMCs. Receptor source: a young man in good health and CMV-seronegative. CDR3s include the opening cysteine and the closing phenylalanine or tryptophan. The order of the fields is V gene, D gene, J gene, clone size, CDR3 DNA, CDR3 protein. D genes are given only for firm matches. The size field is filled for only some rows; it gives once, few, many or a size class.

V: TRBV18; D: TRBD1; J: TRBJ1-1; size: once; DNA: TGTGCCAGCTCAACGGGACAGGGGAACACTGAAGCTTTCTTT; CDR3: CASSTGQGNTEAFF
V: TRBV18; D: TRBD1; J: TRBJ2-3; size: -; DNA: TGTGCCAGCTCACCTATCCCCGCCGGGACAGCTAGCACAGATACGCAGTATTTT; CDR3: CASSPIPAGTASTDTQYF
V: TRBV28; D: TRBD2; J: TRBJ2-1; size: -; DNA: TGTGCCAGCAGGCAATCTAAAGACCTGGGACTAGCGGGAGAACAGAAGCAGTTCTTC; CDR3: CASRQSKDLGLAGEQKQFF
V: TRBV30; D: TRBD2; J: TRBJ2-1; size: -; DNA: TGTGCCTGGAGTAGGCAGCGGGAGGGCCCCGGGCAGTTCTTC; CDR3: CAWSRQREGPGQFF
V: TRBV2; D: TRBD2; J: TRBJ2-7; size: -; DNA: TGTGCCAGCAGTGAGCCTAGCGGGGTGACCTACGAGCAGTACTTC; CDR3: CASSEPSGVTYEQYF
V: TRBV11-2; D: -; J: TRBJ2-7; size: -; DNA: TGTGCCAGCAGCCACGGACAAAACGCCTACGAGCAGTACTTC; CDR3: CASSHGQNAYEQYF
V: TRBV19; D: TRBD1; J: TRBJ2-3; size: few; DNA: TGTGCCAGTAGAACCGAGGGGACAGCAAGCACAGATACGCAGTATTTT; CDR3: CASRTEGTASTDTQYF
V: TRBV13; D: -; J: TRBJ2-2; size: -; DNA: TGTGCCAGCAGCTTAGATTCGGGAGGGGAGCTGTTTTTT; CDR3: CASSLDSGGELFF
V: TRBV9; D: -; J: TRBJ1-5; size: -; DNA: TGTGCCAGCAGCGCCTCAGGAGGTGGTCAGCCCCAGCATTTT; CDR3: CASSASGGGQPQHF
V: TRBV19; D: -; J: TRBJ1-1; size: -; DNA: TGTGCCACCGGGAGGAACACTGAAGCTTTCTTT; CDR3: CATGRNTEAFF
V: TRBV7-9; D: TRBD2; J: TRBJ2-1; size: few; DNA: TGTGCCAGCAGCTTCCGGGACTACTACAATGAGCAGTTCTTC; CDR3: CASSFRDYYNEQFF
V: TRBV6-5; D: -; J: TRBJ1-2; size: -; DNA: TGTGCCAGCAGTTACTCATCGGGGTACTATGGCTACACCTTC; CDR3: CASSYSSGYYGYTF
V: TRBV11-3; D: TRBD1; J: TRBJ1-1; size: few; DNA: TGTGCCAGCAGCTTTACAGGGGTCACTGAAGCTTTCTTT; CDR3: CASSFTGVTEAFF
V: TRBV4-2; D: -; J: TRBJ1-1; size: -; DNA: TGTGCCAGCAGCCAAGATCAGGTTGAAGCTTTCTTT; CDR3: CASSQDQVEAFF
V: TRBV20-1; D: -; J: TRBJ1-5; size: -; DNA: TGCAGTGCTAGTGGGGCGGGACCACAGAATTTT; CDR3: CSASGAGPQNF
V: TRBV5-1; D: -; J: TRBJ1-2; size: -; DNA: TGCGCCAGCAGTCAACCCTACAGTGGCTATGGCTACACCTTC; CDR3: CASSQPYSGYGYTF
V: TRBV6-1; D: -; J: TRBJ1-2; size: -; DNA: TGTGCCAGCAGTGAATGGCAGGGCTATAGTGGCTACACCTTC; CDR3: CASSEWQGYSGYTF
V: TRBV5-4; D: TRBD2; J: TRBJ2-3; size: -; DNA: TGTGCCAGCAGCCTGAAGCGGGAGGGCCTTTCAGATACGCAGTATTTT; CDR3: CASSLKREGLSDTQYF
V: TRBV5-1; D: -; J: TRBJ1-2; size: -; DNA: TGCGCCAGCAGCTTGGAAGGGGAATTGTCCACCTTC; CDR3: CASSLEGELSTF
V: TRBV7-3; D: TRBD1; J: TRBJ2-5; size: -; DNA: TGTGCCAGCAGCCGCTCGGGACAGATCCAAGAGACCCAGTACTTC; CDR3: CASSRSGQIQETQYF
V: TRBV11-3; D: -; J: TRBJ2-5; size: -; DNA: TGTGCCAGCAGCTTAGGTCCGGGGGAGACCCAGTACTTC; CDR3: CASSLGPGETQYF
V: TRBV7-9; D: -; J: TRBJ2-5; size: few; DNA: TGTGCCAGCAGCTTGGGGGGTGGGCACCAAGAGACCCAGTACTTC; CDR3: CASSLGGGHQETQYF
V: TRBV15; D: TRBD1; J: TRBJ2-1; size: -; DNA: TGTGCCACCAGCAGAGGTGGACAGGGCGGAGGGAATTATGAGCAGTTCTTC; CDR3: CATSRGGQGGGNYEQFF
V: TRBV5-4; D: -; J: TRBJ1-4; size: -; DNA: TGTGCCAGCAGCTTGGGGACAGACGTTGAGAAACTGTTTTTT; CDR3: CASSLGTDVEKLFF
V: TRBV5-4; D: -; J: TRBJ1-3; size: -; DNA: TGTGCCAGCAGCAAGAGCTCTGGAAACACCATATATTTT; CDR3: CASSKSSGNTIYF
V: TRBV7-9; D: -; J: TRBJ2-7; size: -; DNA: TGTGCCAGCGGCACCCTCGATCTGTTTGAGCAGTACTTC; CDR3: CASGTLDLFEQYF
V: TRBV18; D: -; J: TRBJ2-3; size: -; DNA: TGTGCCAGCTCACCAGGACAGTCCGGGTCGGATACGCAGTATTTT; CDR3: CASSPGQSGSDTQYF
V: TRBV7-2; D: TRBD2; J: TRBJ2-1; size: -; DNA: TGTGCCAGCAGCTCTTCAGGACTAGCGGGAGGGCCGGGAAAGGAGCAGTTCTTC; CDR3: CASSSSGLAGGPGKEQFF
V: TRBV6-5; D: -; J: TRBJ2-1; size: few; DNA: TGTGCCAGCAGTTACTCGACTGGGTATAACGACAATGAGCAGTTCTTC; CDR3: CASSYSTGYNDNEQFF
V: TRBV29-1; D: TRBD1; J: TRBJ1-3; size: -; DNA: TGCAGCGCTACGGGACAGTACGGAAACACCATATATTTT; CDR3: CSATGQYGNTIYF
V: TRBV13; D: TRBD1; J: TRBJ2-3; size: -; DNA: TGTGCCAGCAGCTGGGAAACAGGGGGGGATACGCAGTATTTT; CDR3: CASSWETGGDTQYF
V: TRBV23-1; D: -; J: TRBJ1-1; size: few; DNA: TGCGCCAGCAGTCGGCGGTTGGGGAACACTGAAGCTTTCTTT; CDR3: CASSRRLGNTEAFF
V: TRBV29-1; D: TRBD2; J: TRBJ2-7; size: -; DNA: TGCAGCGCCCAAGGACTAGCGGAGAGCTCCTACGAGCAGTACTTC; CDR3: CSAQGLAESSYEQYF
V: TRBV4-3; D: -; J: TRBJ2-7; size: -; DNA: TGCGCCAGCAGCCAAGCGGCGGGGCAACCCTACGAGCAGTACTTC; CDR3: CASSQAAGQPYEQYF
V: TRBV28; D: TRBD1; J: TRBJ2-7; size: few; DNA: TGTGCCAGCAGTTCCCCCGGGACAGGGTACCCCTACGAGCAGTACTTC; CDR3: CASSSPGTGYPYEQYF
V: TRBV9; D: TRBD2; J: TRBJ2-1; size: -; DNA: TGTGCCAGCAGCGGCGGCCGGGGACTAGCGGGGATCAATGAGCAGTTCTTC; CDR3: CASSGGRGLAGINEQFF
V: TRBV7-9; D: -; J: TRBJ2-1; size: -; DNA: TGTGCCAGCAGCTTAACGGGCAATGAGCAGTTCTTC; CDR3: CASSLTGNEQFF
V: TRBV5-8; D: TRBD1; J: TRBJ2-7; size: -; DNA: TGTGCCAGCAGCTCTTCCGGACAGGGCTACGAGCAGTACTTC; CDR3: CASSSSGQGYEQYF
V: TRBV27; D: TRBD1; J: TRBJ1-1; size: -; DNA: TGTGCCAGCAGTTTAGAAAGGGACAGGGGGGGAGAGAACACTGAAGCTTTCTTT; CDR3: CASSLERDRGGENTEAFF
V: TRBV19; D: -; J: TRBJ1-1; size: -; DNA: TGTGCCAGTAGTATAGGGTACGGCAGGGACACTGAAGCTTTCTTT; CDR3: CASSIGYGRDTEAFF
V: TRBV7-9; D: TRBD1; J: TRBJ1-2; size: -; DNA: TGTGCCAGCACCCTAGACCAGGGGGCGCAGGGCTACACCTTC; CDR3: CASTLDQGAQGYTF
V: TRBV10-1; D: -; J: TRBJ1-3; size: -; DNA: TGCGCCAGCAAACCCAGCTCTGGAAACACCATATATTTT; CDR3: CASKPSSGNTIYF
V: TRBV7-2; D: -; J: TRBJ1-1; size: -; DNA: TGTGCCAGCAGCTTAGCGTTGCCTAGTGAAGCTTTCTTT; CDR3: CASSLALPSEAFF
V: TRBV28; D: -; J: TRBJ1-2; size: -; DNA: TGTGCCAGCAGTTTTCCGGCAGGGATCGGTGGCTACACCTTC; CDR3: CASSFPAGIGGYTF
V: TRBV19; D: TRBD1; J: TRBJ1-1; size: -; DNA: TGTGCCAGTAGTATTCAAGGGGGCTACCCGAACACTGAAGCTTTCTTT; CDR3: CASSIQGGYPNTEAFF
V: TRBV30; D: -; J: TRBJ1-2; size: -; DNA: TGTGCCTGGAGTGTACAAGGGAGGGGGAGCTACACCTTC; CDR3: CAWSVQGRGSYTF
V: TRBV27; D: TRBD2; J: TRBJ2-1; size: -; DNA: TGTGCCAGCAGTTTTGGTGGGAGGGCATACAATGAGCAGTTCTTC; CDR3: CASSFGGRAYNEQFF
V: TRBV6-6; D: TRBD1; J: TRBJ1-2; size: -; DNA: TGTGCCAGCACGGACAGGGAGGGCTTTGGCCATGGCTACACCTTC; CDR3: CASTDREGFGHGYTF
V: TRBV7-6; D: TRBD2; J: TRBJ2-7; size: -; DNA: TGTGCCAGCAGCTTGGGGGGAGGGGACGATGAGCAGTACTTC; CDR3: CASSLGGGDDEQYF
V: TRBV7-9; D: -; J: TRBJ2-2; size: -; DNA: TGTGCCAGCAGCTCGGGGGTTATGGTCGCAAACACCGGGGAGCTGTTTTTT; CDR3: CASSSGVMVANTGELFF
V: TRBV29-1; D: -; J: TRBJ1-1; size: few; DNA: TGCAGCGTTGAAGATCAGTGGCCGAACACTGAAGCTTTCTTT; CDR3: CSVEDQWPNTEAFF
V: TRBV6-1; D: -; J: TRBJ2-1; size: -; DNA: TGTGCCAGCAGTGAACTCAATGAGCAGTTCTTC; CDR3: CASSELNEQFF
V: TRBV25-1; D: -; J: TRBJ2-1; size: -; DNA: TGTGCCAGCAGTGAACAGGGTCCTGAGCAGTTCTTC; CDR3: CASSEQGPEQFF
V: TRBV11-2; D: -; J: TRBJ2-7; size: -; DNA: TGTGCCAGCAGCTTAGAAGGCGGCCTTAATTACGAGCAGTACTTC; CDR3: CASSLEGGLNYEQYF
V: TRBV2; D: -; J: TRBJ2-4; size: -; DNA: TGTGCCAGCTACCGGGTGGGCAGGGCCGTAGGGGGTCCCATTCAGTACTTC; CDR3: CASYRVGRAVGGPIQYF
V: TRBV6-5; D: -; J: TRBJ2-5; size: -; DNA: TGTGCCAGCAGTTACTCGAGTCTAGCATGGGAGACCCAGTACTTC; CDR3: CASSYSSLAWETQYF
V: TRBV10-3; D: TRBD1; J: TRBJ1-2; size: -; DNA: TGTGCCATCAGTCCGGACAGGATCGATGGCTACACCTTC; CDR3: CAISPDRIDGYTF
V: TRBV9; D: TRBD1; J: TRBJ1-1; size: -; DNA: TGTGCCAGCAGCGCGACGGGACAGGGCGACACTGAAGCTTTCTTT; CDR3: CASSATGQGDTEAFF
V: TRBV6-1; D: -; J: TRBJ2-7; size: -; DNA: TGTGCCACCAATGCGGAGAGGTCCTCCTACGAGCAGTACTTC; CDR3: CATNAERSSYEQYF